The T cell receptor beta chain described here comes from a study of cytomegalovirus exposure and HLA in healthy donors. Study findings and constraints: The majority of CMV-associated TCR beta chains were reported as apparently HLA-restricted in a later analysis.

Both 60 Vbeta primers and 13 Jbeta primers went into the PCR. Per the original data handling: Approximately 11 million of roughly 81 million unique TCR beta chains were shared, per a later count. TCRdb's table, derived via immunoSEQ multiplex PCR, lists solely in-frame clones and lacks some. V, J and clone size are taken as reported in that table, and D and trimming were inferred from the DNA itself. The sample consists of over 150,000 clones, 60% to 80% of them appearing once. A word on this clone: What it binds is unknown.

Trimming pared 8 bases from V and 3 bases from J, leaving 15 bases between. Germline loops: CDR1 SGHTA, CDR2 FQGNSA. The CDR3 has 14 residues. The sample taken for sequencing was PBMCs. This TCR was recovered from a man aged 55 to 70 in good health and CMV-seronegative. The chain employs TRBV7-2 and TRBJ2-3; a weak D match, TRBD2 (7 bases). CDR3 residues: CASEGGGLTDTQYF. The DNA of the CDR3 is TGTGCCAGCGAGGGGGGGGGCCTAACAGATACGCAGTATTTT.